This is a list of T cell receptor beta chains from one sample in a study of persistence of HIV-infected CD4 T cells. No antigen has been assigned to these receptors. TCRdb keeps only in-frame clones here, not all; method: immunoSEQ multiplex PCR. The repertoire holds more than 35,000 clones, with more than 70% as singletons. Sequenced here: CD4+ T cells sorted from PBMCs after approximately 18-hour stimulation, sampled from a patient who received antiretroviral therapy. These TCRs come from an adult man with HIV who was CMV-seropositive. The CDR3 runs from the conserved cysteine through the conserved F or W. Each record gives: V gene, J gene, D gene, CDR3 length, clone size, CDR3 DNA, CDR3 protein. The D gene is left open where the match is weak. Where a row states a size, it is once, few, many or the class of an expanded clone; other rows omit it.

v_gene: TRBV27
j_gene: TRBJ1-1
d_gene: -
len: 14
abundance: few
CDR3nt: TGTGCCAGCAGCCTCGGACATTTGAACACTGAAGCTTTCTTT
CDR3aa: CASSLGHLNTEAFF

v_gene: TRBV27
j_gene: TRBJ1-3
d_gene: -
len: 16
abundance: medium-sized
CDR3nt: TGTGCCAGCAGTCCCCTTTGGGGGGGCTCTGGAAACACCATATATTTT
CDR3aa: CASSPLWGGSGNTIYF

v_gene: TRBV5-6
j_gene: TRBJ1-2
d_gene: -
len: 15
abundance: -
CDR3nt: TGTGCCAGCAGCTTGGGGGACGCCCGGATCTATGGCTACACCTTC
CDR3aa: CASSLGDARIYGYTF

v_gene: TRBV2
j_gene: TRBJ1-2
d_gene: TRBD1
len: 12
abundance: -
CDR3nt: TGTGCCAGCAGGGGACAGGACGGCGGCTACACCTTC
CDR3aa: CASRGQDGGYTF

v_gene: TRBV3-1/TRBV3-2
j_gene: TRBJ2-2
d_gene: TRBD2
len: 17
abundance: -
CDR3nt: TGTGCCAGCAGCCAAAAGACTAGCGGGATGAACACCGGGGAGCTGTTTTTT
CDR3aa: CASSQKTSGMNTGELFF

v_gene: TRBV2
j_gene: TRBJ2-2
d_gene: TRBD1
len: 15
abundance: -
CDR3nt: TGTGCCAGCAGTATGCGACAGGGGGGAGGCGGGGAGCTGTTTTTT
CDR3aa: CASSMRQGGGGELFF

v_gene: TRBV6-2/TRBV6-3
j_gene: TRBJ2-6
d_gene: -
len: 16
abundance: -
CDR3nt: TGTGCCAGCAGTCGTCTCAGCCTCTCTGGGGCCAACGTCCTGACTTTC
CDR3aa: CASSRLSLSGANVLTF

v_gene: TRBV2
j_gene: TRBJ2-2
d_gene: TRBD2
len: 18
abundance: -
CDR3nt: TGTGCCAGCAGACCTTCACCGGGACTAGCTTTCAGAACCGGGGAGCTGTTTTTT
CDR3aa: CASRPSPGLAFRTGELFF

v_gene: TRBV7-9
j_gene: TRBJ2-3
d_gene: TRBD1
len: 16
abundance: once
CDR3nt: TGTGCCAGCAGCCCCCAGCCGGGACAGGGTGGAGATACGCAGTATTTT
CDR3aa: CASSPQPGQGGDTQYF

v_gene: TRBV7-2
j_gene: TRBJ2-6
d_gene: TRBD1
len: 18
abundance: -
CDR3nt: TGTGCCAGCAGCTTCGGGACAGGAGGCTTCTCTGGGGCCAACGTCCTGACTTTC
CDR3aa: CASSFGTGGFSGANVLTF

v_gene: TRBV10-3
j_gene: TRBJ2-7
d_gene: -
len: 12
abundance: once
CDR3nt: TGTGCCACCGGCCCGCAGTTAGGAGAGCAGTACTTC
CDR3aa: CATGPQLGEQYF

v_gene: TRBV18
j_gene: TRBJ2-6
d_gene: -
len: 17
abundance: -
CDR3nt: TGTGCCAGCTCGGCACAGGGCTCAAACTCTGGGGCCAACGTCCTGACTTTC
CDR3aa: CASSAQGSNSGANVLTF

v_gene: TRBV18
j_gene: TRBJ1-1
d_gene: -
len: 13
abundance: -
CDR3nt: TGTGCCAGCTCGAACGGGGGGGACACTGAAGCTTTCTTT
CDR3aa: CASSNGGDTEAFF

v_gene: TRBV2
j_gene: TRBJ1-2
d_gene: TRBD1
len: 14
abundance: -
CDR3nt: TGTGCCAGCAGTCCCCGGACAGGGAACTATGGCTACACCTTC
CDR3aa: CASSPRTGNYGYTF

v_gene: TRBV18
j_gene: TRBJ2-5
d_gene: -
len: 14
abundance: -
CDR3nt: TGTGCCAGCTCATCCTCCTATGGAGGGGAGACCCAGTACTTC
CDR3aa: CASSSSYGGETQYF

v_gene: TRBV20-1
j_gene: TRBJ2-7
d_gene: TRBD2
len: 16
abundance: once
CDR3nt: TGCAGTGCTAGTGGGACTAGCGGGGGGTCCTCCTACGAGCAGTACTTC
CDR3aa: CSASGTSGGSSYEQYF

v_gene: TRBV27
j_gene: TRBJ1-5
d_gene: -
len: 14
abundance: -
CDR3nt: TGTGCCAGCAGTCTCCGGGAATCTAATCAGCCCCAGCATTTT
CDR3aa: CASSLRESNQPQHF

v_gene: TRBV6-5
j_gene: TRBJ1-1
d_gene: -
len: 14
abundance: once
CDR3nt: TGTGCCAGCAGACTCGACATACCGAACACTGAAGCTTTCTTT
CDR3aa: CASRLDIPNTEAFF

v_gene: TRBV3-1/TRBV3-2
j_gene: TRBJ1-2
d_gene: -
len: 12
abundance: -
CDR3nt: TGTGCCAGCAGCGGGTCGGACTATGGCTACACCTTC
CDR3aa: CASSGSDYGYTF

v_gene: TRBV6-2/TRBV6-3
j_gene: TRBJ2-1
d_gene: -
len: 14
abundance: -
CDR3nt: TGTGCCAGCAGCACAGGGGGGGGATACAATGAGCAGTTCTTC
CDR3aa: CASSTGGGYNEQFF

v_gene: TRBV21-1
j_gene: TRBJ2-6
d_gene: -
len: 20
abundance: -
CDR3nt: TGTGCCAGCAGCAAAACCCGAATTACACCCCTAGTCTCTGGGGCCAACGTCCTGACTTTC
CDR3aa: CASSKTRITPLVSGANVLTF

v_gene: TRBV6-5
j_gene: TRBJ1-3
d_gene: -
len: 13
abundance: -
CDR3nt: TGTGCCAGCGGGCCCCTCCGGGGAAACACCATATATTTT
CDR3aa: CASGPLRGNTIYF

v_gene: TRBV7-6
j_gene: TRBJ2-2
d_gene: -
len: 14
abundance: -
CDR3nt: TGTGCCAGCAGCGTGGACAGTGGCACCGGGGAGCTGTTTTTT
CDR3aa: CASSVDSGTGELFF

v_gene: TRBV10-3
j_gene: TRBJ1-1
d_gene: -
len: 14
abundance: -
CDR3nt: TGTGCCATCAGTGGTAGTCCCGTCGGGACTGAAGCTTTCTTT
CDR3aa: CAISGSPVGTEAFF

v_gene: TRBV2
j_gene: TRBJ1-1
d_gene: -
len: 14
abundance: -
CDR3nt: TGTGCCAGCACCCAGGACAGATTTAACACTGAAGCTTTCTTT
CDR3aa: CASTQDRFNTEAFF

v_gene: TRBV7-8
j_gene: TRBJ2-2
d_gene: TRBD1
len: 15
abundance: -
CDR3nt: TGTGCCAGCGCTCGTGGGACAGCGAACACCGGGGAGCTGTTTTTT
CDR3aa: CASARGTANTGELFF

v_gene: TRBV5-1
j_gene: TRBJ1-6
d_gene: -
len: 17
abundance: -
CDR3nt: TGCGCCAGCAGCTTGGCCTACGAGGTCAGTTATAATTCACCCCTCCACTTT
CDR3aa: CASSLAYEVSYNSPLHF

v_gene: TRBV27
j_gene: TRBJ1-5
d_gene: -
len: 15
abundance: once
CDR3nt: TGTGCCAGCAGTTCTGGGGGGGGATCGGGTCAGCCCCAGCATTTT
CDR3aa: CASSSGGGSGQPQHF

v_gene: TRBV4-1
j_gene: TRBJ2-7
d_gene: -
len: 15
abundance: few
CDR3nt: TGCGCCAGCAGCCCCGTTTGGGAGTCGACCTCCGAGCAGTACTTC
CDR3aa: CASSPVWESTSEQYF

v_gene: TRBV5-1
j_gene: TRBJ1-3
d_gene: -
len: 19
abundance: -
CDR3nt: TGCGCCAGCAGCTTGGATCCCAGGGCAGGTGGATACTCTGGAAACACCATATATTTT
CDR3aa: CASSLDPRAGGYSGNTIYF

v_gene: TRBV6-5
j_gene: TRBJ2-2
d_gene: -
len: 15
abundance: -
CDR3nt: TGTGCCAGCAGTTTCACCGGGAGAAACACCGGGGAGCTGTTTTTT
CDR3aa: CASSFTGRNTGELFF

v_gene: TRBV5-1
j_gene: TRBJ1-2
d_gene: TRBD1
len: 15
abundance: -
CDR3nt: TGCGCCACCTCAACCGGGACAGGCGAGAACTATGGCTACACCTTC
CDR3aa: CATSTGTGENYGYTF

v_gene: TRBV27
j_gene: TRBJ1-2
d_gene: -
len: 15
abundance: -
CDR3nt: TGTGCCAGCAGTACCAGGGCAGGGGCTAACTATGGCTACACCTTC
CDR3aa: CASSTRAGANYGYTF

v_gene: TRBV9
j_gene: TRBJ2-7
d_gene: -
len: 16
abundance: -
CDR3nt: TGTGCCAGCAGCGGACGGAGGGGTACAGGGGACTACGAGCAGTACTTC
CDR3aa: CASSGRRGTGDYEQYF